A selection of T cell receptor beta chains follows, all from one sample in a study of graft-versus-host responses after intestinal transplantation. Profiling relied on immunoSEQ multiplex PCR, and the TCRdb table lists in-frame clones only, not all of them. This table holds approximately 100,000 clones, 90% to 95% found once. Their antigens are not known. The sample was unstimulated CD8+ T cells sorted from spleen or lymph node cells, taken before intestinal transplant. Receptors originate from a human donor who received an intestinal transplant. The CDR3 runs from the conserved cysteine through the conserved F or W. The order of the fields is V gene, J gene, D gene, clone size, CDR3 protein, CDR3 DNA. The D gene is left open where the match is weak. Clone size, where shown, is once, few, many, or a class for clones that have expanded.

TRBV15	TRBJ2-2	TRBD1	NA	CATSRNRGQNTGELFF	TGTGCCACCAGCAGGAACAGGGGACAGAACACCGGGGAGCTGTTTTTT
TRBV7-3	TRBJ1-1	NA	NA	CASSLTGGNTEAFF	TGTGCCAGCAGCCTCACCGGAGGAAACACTGAAGCTTTCTTT
TRBV7-8	TRBJ2-5	TRBD2	once	CASSFIAGYTETQYF	TGTGCCAGCAGCTTCATAGCGGGGTACACAGAGACCCAGTACTTC
TRBV21-1	TRBJ2-7	NA	few	CASSLDRDEQYF	TGTGCCAGCAGCCTAGACAGGGACGAGCAGTACTTC
TRBV5-4	TRBJ2-1	TRBD1	NA	CASGGQGGQEQFF	TGTGCCAGCGGCGGACAGGGGGGTCAGGAGCAGTTCTTC
TRBV6-1	TRBJ1-2	NA	NA	CASSEGQGDGYTF	TGTGCCAGCAGTGAAGGCCAGGGAGATGGCTACACCTTC
TRBV27	TRBJ2-3	TRBD2	NA	CASMRGGTDTQYF	TGTGCCAGCATGCGGGGGGGCACAGATACGCAGTATTTT
TRBV14	TRBJ1-2	TRBD1	few	CATTRGGYYGYTF	TGTGCCACAACCAGGGGGGGATACTATGGCTACACCTTC
TRBV27	TRBJ1-1	NA	NA	CASSPGLRNTEAFF	TGTGCCAGCAGTCCAGGACTAAGGAACACTGAAGCTTTCTTT
TRBV7-9	TRBJ2-3	NA	NA	CASSLRGAEADTQYF	TGTGCCAGCAGCTTAAGGGGGGCCGAGGCAGATACGCAGTATTTT
TRBV6-1	TRBJ2-2	NA	NA	CASTATGELFF	TGTGCCAGCACGGCGACCGGGGAGCTGTTTTTT
TRBV7-3	TRBJ2-3	NA	NA	CASSPRYSDTQYF	TGTGCCAGCAGCCCGAGGTACTCAGATACGCAGTATTTT
TRBV6-6	TRBJ1-6	NA	once	CASSYRSSYNSPLHF	TGTGCCAGCAGTTACAGGAGCTCCTATAATTCACCCCTCCACTTT
TRBV4-2	TRBJ2-7	NA	NA	CASSQDFGVSYEQYF	TGTGCCAGCAGCCAAGATTTCGGGGTATCCTACGAGCAGTACTTC
TRBV11-2	TRBJ2-7	NA	NA	CASSLGVGDSYEQYF	TGTGCCAGCAGCTTAGGGGTAGGGGACTCCTACGAGCAGTACTTC
TRBV29-1	TRBJ2-7	NA	NA	CSVGANEQYF	TGCAGCGTTGGGGCGAACGAGCAGTACTTC
TRBV19	TRBJ2-7	TRBD2	once	CASSRTSPSTYEQYF	TGTGCCAGTAGCCGGACTAGCCCTTCAACCTACGAGCAGTACTTC
TRBV27	TRBJ2-3	TRBD2	NA	CASSVQGLASDTQYF	TGTGCCAGCAGTGTCCAGGGACTAGCGTCAGATACGCAGTATTTT
TRBV11-2	TRBJ2-2	NA	once	CASSFWETGTGELFF	TGTGCCAGCAGCTTTTGGGAGACGGGCACCGGGGAGCTGTTTTTT
TRBV7-8	TRBJ2-2	TRBD1	NA	CASSLGARQGVLYPRNTGELFF	TGTGCCAGCAGCTTAGGCGCCCGACAGGGGGTATTATACCCGAGGAACACCGGGGAGCTGTTTTTT
TRBV10-1	TRBJ2-7	TRBD2	NA	CASSGNPLAGGQEQYF	TGCGCCAGCAGCGGAAACCCACTAGCGGGGGGGCAAGAGCAGTACTTC
TRBV27	TRBJ1-5	NA	NA	CASSNRGGNQPQHF	TGTGCCAGCAGTAATAGGGGGGGCAATCAGCCCCAGCATTTT
TRBV6-1	TRBJ1-3	TRBD1	once	CASILDRADTIYF	TGTGCCAGCATCCTCGACAGGGCAGACACCATATATTTT
TRBV19	TRBJ1-6	NA	NA	CASSIAAGGDSPLHF	TGTGCCAGTAGTATCGCGGCCGGGGGGGATTCACCCCTCCACTTT
TRBV27	TRBJ2-7	NA	NA	CASSRTATYEQYF	TGTGCCAGCAGCCGAACAGCTACCTACGAGCAGTACTTC
TRBV4-1	TRBJ1-5	NA	NA	CASSQDGRGLQPQHF	TGCGCCAGCAGCCAAGACGGCAGGGGTTTACAGCCCCAGCATTTT
TRBV7-9	TRBJ2-5	TRBD1	once	CASSLGQWEETQYF	TGTGCCAGCAGCCTGGGACAGTGGGAGGAGACCCAGTACTTC
TRBV11-2	TRBJ2-5	TRBD2	NA	CASSLVLAGLQETQYF	TGTGCCAGCAGCTTAGTACTAGCGGGGCTACAAGAGACCCAGTACTTC